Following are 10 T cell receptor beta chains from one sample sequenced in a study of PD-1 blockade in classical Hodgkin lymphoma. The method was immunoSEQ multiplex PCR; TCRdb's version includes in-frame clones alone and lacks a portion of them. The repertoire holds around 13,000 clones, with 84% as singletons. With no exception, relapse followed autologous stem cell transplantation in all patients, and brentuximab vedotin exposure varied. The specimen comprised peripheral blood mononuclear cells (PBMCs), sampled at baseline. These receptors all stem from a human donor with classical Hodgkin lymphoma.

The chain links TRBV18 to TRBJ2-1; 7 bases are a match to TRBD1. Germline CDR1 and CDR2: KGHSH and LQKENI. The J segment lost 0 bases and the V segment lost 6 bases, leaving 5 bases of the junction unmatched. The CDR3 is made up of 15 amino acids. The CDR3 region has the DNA TGTGCCAGCTCGATTAACAGGGGCTCCTACAATGAGCAGTTCTTC. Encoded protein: CASSINRGSYNEQFF.

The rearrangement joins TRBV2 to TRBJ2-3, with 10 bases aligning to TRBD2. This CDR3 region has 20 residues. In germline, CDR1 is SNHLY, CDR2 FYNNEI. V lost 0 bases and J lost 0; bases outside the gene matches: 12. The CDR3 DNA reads TGTGCCAGCAGTGAAGCGCCCAGCGGGAGGGCACCTACTAGCACAGATACGCAGTATTTT. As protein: CASSEAPSGRAPTSTDTQYF.

The CDR3 region is CASSSAGFTEAFF. The CDR3 bases are TGTGCCAGCAGTTCAGCCGGATTCACTGAAGCTTTCTTT. The genes are TRBV6-6 and TRBJ1-1; D unclear. The CDR3 loop spans 13 amino acids. V dropped 4 bases and J dropped 4 bases, with 10 bases sitting between them. Germline assignment: CDR1 MNHNY and CDR2 SVGAGI (reference sequence).

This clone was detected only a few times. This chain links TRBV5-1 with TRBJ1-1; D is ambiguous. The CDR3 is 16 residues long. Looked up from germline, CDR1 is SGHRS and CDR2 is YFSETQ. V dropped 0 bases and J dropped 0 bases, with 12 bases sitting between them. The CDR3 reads CASSLDGGKMNTEAFF. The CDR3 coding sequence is TGCGCCAGCAGCTTGGATGGAGGGAAAATGAACACTGAAGCTTTCTTT.

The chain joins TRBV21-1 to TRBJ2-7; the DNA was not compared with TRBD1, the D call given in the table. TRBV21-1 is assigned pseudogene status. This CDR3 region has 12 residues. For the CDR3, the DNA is TGTGCCAGCTCTGACACCTCCTACGAGCAGTACTTC. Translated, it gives CASSDTSYEQYF.

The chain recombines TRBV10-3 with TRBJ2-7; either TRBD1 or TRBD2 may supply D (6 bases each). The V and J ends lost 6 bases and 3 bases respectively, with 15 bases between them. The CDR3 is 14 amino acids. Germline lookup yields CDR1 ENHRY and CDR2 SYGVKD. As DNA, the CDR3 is TGTGCCATCAGCGGAGGGGGACAAAACTACGAGCAGTACTTC. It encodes CAISGGGQNYEQYF.

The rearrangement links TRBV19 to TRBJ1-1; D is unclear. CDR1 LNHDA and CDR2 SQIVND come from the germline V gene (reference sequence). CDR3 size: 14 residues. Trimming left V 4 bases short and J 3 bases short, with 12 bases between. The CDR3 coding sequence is TGTGCCAGTAGTAGGCAGGCCTGGTACACTGAAGCTTTCTTT. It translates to CASSRQAWYTEAFF.

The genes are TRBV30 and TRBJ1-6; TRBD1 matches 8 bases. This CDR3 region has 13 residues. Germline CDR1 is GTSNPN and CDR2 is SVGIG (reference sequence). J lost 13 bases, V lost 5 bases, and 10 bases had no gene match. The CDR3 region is CAWGGQDPSPLHF. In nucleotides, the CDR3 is TGTGCCTGGGGGGGACAGGATCCAAGTCCCCTCCACTTT.

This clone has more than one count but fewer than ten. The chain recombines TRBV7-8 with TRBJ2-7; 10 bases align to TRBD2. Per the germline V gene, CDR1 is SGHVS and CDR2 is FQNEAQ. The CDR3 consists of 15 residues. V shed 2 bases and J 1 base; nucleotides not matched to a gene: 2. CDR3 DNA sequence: TGTGCCAGCAGCTTACGGGGACTAGCGTCCTACGAGCAGTACTTC. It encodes CASSLRGLASYEQYF.

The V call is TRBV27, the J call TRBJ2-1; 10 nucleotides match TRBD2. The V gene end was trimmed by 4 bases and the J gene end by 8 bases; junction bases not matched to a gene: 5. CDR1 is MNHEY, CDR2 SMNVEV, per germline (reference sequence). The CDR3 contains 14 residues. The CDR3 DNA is TGTGCCAGCAGTTGGGGGCTAGCGGGAGATGAGCAGTTCTTC. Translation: CASSWGLAGDEQFF.